These 3 T cell receptor beta chains share one sample of origin, sequenced in a study of identical twins. TCRdb analysed the 5' RACE reads with MiXCR anew, one entry per CDR3 protein. The sample lists about 100,000 distinct CDR3 sequences, about 6% occurring once. The specimen sequenced was memory T cells sorted from blood. The receptors stem from a woman aged 50 to 65 in good health.

This clonotype was seen only a few times. The chain employs TRBV29-1 and TRBJ2-3, with D tentatively TRBD1 (7 bases). The CDR3 spans 13 residues. Per the germline V gene, CDR1 is SQVTM and CDR2 is ANQGSEA. Trimming cost V 3 bases and J 6 bases, with 13 bases left between them. The CDR3 sequence is CSVDGGGMDTQYF. The DNA of the CDR3 is TGCAGCGTTGATGGAGGGGGCATGGATACGCAGTATTTT.

As to this clonotype: A much more abundant neighbour one base away suggests this may be a read error. This chain uses TRBV20-1 with TRBJ2-3, with 7 bases that match TRBD1. The germline V gene encodes CDR1 DFQATT and CDR2 SNEGSKA (reference sequence). This CDR3 comprises 14 residues. In DNA form, the CDR3 reads TGCAGTGCTAGCCCGACAGGGAGAACAGATGCGCAGTATTTT. As protein: CSASPTGRTDAQYF.

This clonotype occurred many times. The J gene is TRBJ1-1, the V gene TRBV6-1, with D uncertain. V was cut by 3 bases and J by 1 base, with 9 bases left in between. Germline CDR1 is MNHNS and CDR2 is SASEGT. CDR3 length: 14 amino acids. DNA for the CDR3: TGTGCCAGCAGTGATCTTCGGGGGAACACTGAAGCTTTCTTT. Translating gives CASSDLRGNTEAFF.